The present TCR beta chain was sequenced within a study of CD8 T cells in ankylosing spondylitis. TCRdb re-called the 5' RACE reads through MiXCR, storing one row per CDR3 protein. There are just over 350,000 distinct CDR3 sequences in the sample; around 20% occur only once, and over 10% lies in the top ten. Notes on the study in general: Disease-linked clones were reportedly significantly enriched in matched ankylosing spondylitis synovial fluid. Roughly 8 highly homologous variants made up a TCR beta motif that seemed to typify ankylosing spondylitis blood.

As to this clonotype: No antigen is known for it.

The germline V and J ends were trimmed by 8 bases and 5 bases, with 10 bases remaining between them. Germline V gene lookup returns CDR1 ENHRY and CDR2 SYGVKD. CDR3 size: 11 residues. This clonotype was obtained from a male donor with ankylosing spondylitis or in good health (not recorded which). The material sequenced was blood, either unsorted or a sorted T cell fraction (not recorded which). This sequence joins TRBV10-3 and TRBJ2-7; D gene unclear. CDR3 in amino acids: CAIGFLHEQYF. DNA for the CDR3: TGTGCCATCGGGTTTCTCCACGAGCAGTACTTC.